This T cell receptor beta chain was documented in a study of cytomegalovirus exposure and HLA in healthy donors. Study-level results: Several of the most significant clusters appeared linked to common viral pathogens, based on a later analysis. Because they were indistinguishable, some V segments, including TRBV6-2 and TRBV6-3, were excluded.

These donors counted as nominally healthy when sampled, but unrecorded immune exposures were likely. With regard to this clone: Its antigen is not identified.

It was with 60 Vbeta and 13 Jbeta primers that the PCR ran. The table came from immunoSEQ multiplex PCR; TCRdb's copy has only in-frame clones and leaves some out. The table has approximately 150,000 clones, roughly four fifths seen once. Trimming took 7 bases from V and 3 from J, leaving 16 bases between them. This CDR3 comprises 15 residues. Germline lookup yields CDR1 MDHEN and CDR2 SYDVKM. The chain recombines TRBV28 with TRBJ1-5; D gene ambiguous. The receptor was derived from a woman aged 60 to 75 in good health and CMV-seropositive. Input material: PBMCs. CDR3 DNA: TGTGCCAGCAACGCCCCTGGCAGGTTCAATCAGCCCCAGCATTTT. This codes for CASNAPGRFNQPQHF. Based on the CDR3 plus reference TRBV28 and TRBJ1-5, the full variable domain is DVKVTQSSRYLVKRTGEKVFLECVQDMDHENMFWYRQDPGLGLRLIYFSYDVKMKEKGDIPEGYSVSREKKERFSLILESASTNQTSMYLCASNAPGRFNQPQHFGDGTRLSIL.